Reported below is one T cell receptor (beta chain). The data stem from a study of blood T cell repertoires in COVID-19. Here immunoSEQ multiplex PCR was the method, and the copy in TCRdb shows in-frame clones only, minus some. The sample consists of 310,000 or so clones, around 89% of them appearing once. Germline trimming cut 1 base from V and 7 bases from J; bases unmatched to any gene: 12. CDR1 and CDR2 from the germline V gene are SGHAT and FQNNGV. The CDR3 has 16 amino acids. The TCR was taken from a woman in her thirties or forties who had recovered from COVID-19. The chain couples TRBV11-2 to TRBJ2-7; 8 bases line up with TRBD2. The specimen sequenced was PBMCs or T cells enriched from blood (not recorded which). The CDR3, as DNA: TGTGCCAGCAGCTTAGGCCAAACAGTTCGCGGGGGGGAGCAGTACTTC. It is translated as CASSLGQTVRGGEQYF.